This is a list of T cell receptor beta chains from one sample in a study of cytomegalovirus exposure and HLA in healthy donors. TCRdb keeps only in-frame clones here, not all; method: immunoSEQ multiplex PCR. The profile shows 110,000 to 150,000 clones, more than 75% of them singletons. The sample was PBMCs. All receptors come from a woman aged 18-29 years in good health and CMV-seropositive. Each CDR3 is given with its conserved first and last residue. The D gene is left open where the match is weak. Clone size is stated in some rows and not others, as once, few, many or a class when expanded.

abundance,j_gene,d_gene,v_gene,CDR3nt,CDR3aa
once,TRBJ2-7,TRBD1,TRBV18,TGTGCCAGCTCACTTCCCGGCGGGACAGGGCGGGAGCAGTACTTC,CASSLPGGTGREQYF
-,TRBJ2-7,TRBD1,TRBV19,TGTGCCAGTAGTCCGGGACAGGGAGACTACGAGCAGTACTTC,CASSPGQGDYEQYF
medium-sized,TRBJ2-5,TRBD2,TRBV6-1,TGTGCCAGCAGTGAACTAGCGGGGGGGCAAGAGACCCAGTACTTC,CASSELAGGQETQYF
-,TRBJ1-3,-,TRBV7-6,TGTGCCAGCAGCTTAGTTTCGGGGGGAAACACCATATATTTT,CASSLVSGGNTIYF
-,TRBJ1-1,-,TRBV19,TGTGCCAGTAGCGCCAGGACAGACCGGAACACTGAAGCTTTCTTT,CASSARTDRNTEAFF
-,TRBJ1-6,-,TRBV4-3,TGCGCCAGCAGCCAAGACTCGAATTCACCCCTCCACTTT,CASSQDSNSPLHF
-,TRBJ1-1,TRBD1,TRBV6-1,TGTGCCAGCGGGACAGGAGGCGGGAACACTGAAGCTTTCTTT,CASGTGGGNTEAFF
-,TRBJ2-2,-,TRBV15,TGTGCCACCAGCAGAGATAGTACGACCGGGGAGCTGTTTTTT,CATSRDSTTGELFF
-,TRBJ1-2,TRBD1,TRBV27,TGTGCCAGCAGTTTAGGACAGGGGATCTATGGCTACACCTTC,CASSLGQGIYGYTF
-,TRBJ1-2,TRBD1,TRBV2,TGTGCCAGCAGGAGGACAGGGGGCGACTATGGCTACACCTTC,CASRRTGGDYGYTF
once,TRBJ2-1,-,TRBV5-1,TGCGCCAGCAGATTAGCCGTGAGCTCCTACAATGAGCAGTTCTTC,CASRLAVSSYNEQFF
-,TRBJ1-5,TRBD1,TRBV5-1,TGCGCCAGCAGCACTACGGGACAGGGAAATCAGCCCCAGCATTTT,CASSTTGQGNQPQHF
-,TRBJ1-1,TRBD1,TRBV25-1,TGTGCCAGCAGTGAATATGGCGGGGGACAGGGGAAGGGAGCTTTCTTT,CASSEYGGGQGKGAFF
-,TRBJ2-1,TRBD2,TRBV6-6,TGTGCCAGCAGTTTAGTAGCGGGGGGGCGTAATGAGCAGTTCTTC,CASSLVAGGRNEQFF
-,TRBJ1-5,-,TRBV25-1,TGTGCCAGCAGTGAGAACCAGGAACGGTATTTT,CASSENQERYF
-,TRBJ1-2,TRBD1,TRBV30,TGTGCCCGGATTCCCCGGACAGGGGCGCGAGGAGGTGGCTACACCTTC,CARIPRTGARGGGYTF
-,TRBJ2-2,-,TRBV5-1,TGCGCCAGCAGCTTGGCGGCCGGGGAGCTGTTTTTT,CASSLAAGELFF
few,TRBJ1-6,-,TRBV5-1,TGCGCCAGCAGCTTGTCCGGTTCGCAAGTATATTCACCCCTCCACTTT,CASSLSGSQVYSPLHF
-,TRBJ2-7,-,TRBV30,TGTGCCTGGAGGCGGACAAGCACCTACGAGCAGTACTTC,CAWRRTSTYEQYF
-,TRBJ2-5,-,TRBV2,TGTGCCAGCAAGGGCGGGGGCGCCGGGGAGGAGACCCAGTACTTC,CASKGGGAGEETQYF
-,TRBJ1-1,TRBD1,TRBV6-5,TGTGCCAGCAGGACAGGGGCCAACACTGAAGCTTTCTTT,CASRTGANTEAFF
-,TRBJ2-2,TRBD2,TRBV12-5,TGTGCTAGTGGTTTGGTAAAGAAACTAGCGGGGGGGCAAAGTCTGAACACCGGGGAGCTGTTTTTT,CASGLVKKLAGGQSLNTGELFF
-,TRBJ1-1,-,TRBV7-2,TGTGCCAGCAGCACAAGACAGGCGAGGAACACTGAAGCTTTCTTT,CASSTRQARNTEAFF
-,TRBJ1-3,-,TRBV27,TGTGCCAGCCGACAGACTTACTCTGGAAACACCATATATTTT,CASRQTYSGNTIYF
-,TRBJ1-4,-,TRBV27,TGTGCCAGTAGTAGGGCCGCCGCAGGGGTTGGTGAAAAACTGTTTTTT,CASSRAAAGVGEKLFF
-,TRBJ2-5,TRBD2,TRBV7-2,TGTACCAGCAGCCGGGGGGGCCAGGAGACCCAGTACTTC,CTSSRGGQETQYF
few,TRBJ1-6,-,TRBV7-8,TGTGCCAGCAGAATTACCGGGGGAGGGTCACCCCTCCACTTT,CASRITGGGSPLHF
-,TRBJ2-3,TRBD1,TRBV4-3,TGCGCCAGCAGCCTACAGACAGGGCCCACAGATACGCAGTATTTT,CASSLQTGPTDTQYF
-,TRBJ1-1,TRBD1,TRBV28,TGTGCCAGCAGTATCAGGACAGGTATGGGCACTGAAGCTTTCTTT,CASSIRTGMGTEAFF
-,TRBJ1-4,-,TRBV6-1,TGTGCCAGCAGTGAGGGACTGCACGCGGAAAAACTGTTTTTT,CASSEGLHAEKLFF
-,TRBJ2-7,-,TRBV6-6,TGTGCCAGCAGTTACAGGGGGGGATCCTACGAGCAGTACTTC,CASSYRGGSYEQYF
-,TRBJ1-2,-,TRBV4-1,TGCGCCAGCACCATCCAAACAGGGAGAGACTATGGCTACACCTTC,CASTIQTGRDYGYTF
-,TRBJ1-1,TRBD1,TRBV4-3,TGCGCCAGCAGCCCAGACGCGACAGGGACTAACACTGAAGCTTTCTTT,CASSPDATGTNTEAFF
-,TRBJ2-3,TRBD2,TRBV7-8,TGTGCCAGTTACGGACTAGCGGGGGTCACAGATACGCAGTATTTT,CASYGLAGVTDTQYF
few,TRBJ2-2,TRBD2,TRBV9,TGTGCCAGCAGCGTGGGACTAGCGGCCACCGGGGAGCTGTTTTTT,CASSVGLAATGELFF
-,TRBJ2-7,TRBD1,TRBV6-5,TGTGCCAGCAGACGAGGACAGGGGACCTACGAGCAGTACTTC,CASRRGQGTYEQYF
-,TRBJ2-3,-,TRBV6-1,TGTGCCAGCAGTGAAGGGCGCAGGGGTTCAGATACGCAGTATTTT,CASSEGRRGSDTQYF
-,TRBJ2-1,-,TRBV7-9,TGTGCCAGCAGCCCCCCCGCGAGCTCCTACAATGAGCAGTTCTTC,CASSPPASSYNEQFF
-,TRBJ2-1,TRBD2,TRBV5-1,TGCGCCAGCCAGCTTAGCGGGGGGGCTTACAATGAGCAGTTCTTC,CASQLSGGAYNEQFF
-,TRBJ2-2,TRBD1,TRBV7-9,TGTGCCAGCAGTCGACAGGGGGCCGGGACCGGGGAGCTGTTTTTT,CASSRQGAGTGELFF
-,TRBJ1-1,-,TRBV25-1,TGTGCCAGCAGTTTAGGGGGTGAAGCTTTCTTT,CASSLGGEAFF
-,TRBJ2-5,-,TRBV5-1,TGCGCCAGCAGCTTGAGACAGGGGAGGGTACTGCGCCAAGAGACCCAGTACTTC,CASSLRQGRVLRQETQYF
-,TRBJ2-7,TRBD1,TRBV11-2,TGTGCCAGCAGCTCCGGGACAGTTTACGAGCAGTACTTC,CASSSGTVYEQYF
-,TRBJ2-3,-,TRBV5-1,TGCGCCAGCAGCTTGGGGGGACATTCCACAGATACGCAGTATTTT,CASSLGGHSTDTQYF
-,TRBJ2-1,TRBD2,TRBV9,TGTGCCAGCAGCGCCTGGACTAGCGGGAGTAACAATGAGCAGTTCTTC,CASSAWTSGSNNEQFF